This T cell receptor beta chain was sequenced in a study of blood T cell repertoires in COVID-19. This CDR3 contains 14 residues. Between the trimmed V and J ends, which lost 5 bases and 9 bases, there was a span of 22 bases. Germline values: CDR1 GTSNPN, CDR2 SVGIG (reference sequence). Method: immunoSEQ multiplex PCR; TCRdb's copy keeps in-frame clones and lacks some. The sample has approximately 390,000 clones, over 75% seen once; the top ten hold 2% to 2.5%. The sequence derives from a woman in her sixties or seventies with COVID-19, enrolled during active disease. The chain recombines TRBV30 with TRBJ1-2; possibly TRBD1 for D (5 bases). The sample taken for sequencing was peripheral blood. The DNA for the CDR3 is TGTGCCTGGGGAACATTCCGGGGGGTAGATAGCTACACCTTC. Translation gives CAWGTFRGVDSYTF.